Below are 32 T cell receptor beta chains sequenced from a single sample in a study of breast tumors, draining lymph nodes, adjacent tissues (TCRdb year 2016). The lymph node samples were taken from the axillary draining lymph nodes of breast cancer patients. Libraries were made using multiplex PCR. The run used an Illumina HiSeq 2000. TCRdb ran its own pipeline on the public reads, namely fastp trimming at Q25 and MiXCR clone calling, and kept in-frame beta chains. Every CDR3 protein is listed once, alongside the most common genes and DNA of its rows. This sample holds some 97,000 distinct CDR3 sequences; less than 25% were observed only once. The top ten clonotypes cover approximately 1.3% of the sample. Source material: axillary lymph node tissue. The receptors shown here come from a female donor with breast cancer. Some clones in this sample may be carry-over from other donors' samples.

V is TRBV7-9 and J is TRBJ1-1, with 8 bases that match TRBD1. This CDR3 comprises 15 residues. CDR1 and CDR2 (germline): SEHNR, FQNEAQ (reference sequence). The J segment lost 1 base and the V segment lost 4 bases, leaving 5 bases of the junction unmatched. CDR3 loop: CASSSPGTGNTEAFF. CDR3 nucleotide sequence: TGTGCCAGCAGCTCCCCCGGGACAGGGAACACTGAAGCTTTCTTT. Full variable domain (remainder filled in from reference TRBV7-9 and TRBJ1-1): DTGVSQNPRHKITKRGQNVTFRCDPISEHNRLYWYRQTLGQGPEFLTYFQNEAQLEKSRLLSDRFSAERPKGSFSTLEIQRTEQGDSAMYLCASSSPGTGNTEAFFGQGTRLTVV.

This clonotype was found many times. The V and J genes are TRBV5-4 and TRBJ2-7; 9 nucleotides align to TRBD1. Trimming removed 1 base from V and 6 bases from J; junction bases left unmatched: 8. This CDR3 spans 15 amino acids. From germline, CDR1 is SGHNT and CDR2 YYREEE (reference sequence). DNA of the CDR3: TGTGCCAGCAGCTTGTATTGGACAGGGGAGGTCGAGCAGTACTTC. The encoded protein is CASSLYWTGEVEQYF.

The chain carries TRBV4-1 and TRBJ1-5; D uncertain. The length of the CDR3 is 20 residues. In germline, CDR1 is MGHRA, CDR2 YSYEKL. V shed 3 bases and J shed 0 bases, with 24 bases lying between them. The CDR3 DNA reads as TGCGCCAGCAGCCACCCACCGGTCACCGGGATCCACTATAGCAATCAGCCCCAGCATTTT. It specifies CASSHPPVTGIHYSNQPQHF.

This clonotype has at least ten counts. The chain employs TRBV19 and TRBJ2-1; 8 bases agree with TRBD2. The CDR3 sequence is 13 residues long. Germline V gene lookup returns CDR1 LNHDA and CDR2 SQIVND (reference sequence). V lost 6 bases and J lost 4; bases outside the gene matches: 2. CDR3 sequence (DNA): TGTGCCAGTAGCGGGGGGGGGTACAATGAGCAGTTCTTC. Translating it yields CASSGGGYNEQFF.

The sample holds many counts of this clonotype. The chain recombines TRBV20-1 with TRBJ1-2; no reliable D call. Germline CDR1 reads DFQATT; CDR2 reads SNEGSKA (reference sequence). The CDR3 contains 11 residues. V was cut by 6 bases and J by 7 bases, with 12 bases left in between. The CDR3 loop reads CSAPLIGGYTF. The DNA for the CDR3 is TGCAGTGCCCCCCTTATAGGTGGCTACACCTTC.

Many counts were recorded for this clonotype. This chain links TRBV6-1 with TRBJ1-2, with 8 bases matching TRBD1. CDR3 length: 14 residues. Germline V gives CDR1 MNHNS, CDR2 SASEGT. The V segment lost 6 bases and the J segment 6 bases; nucleotides outside the gene matches: 9. The DNA for the CDR3 is TGTGCCAGCAGCCGGGACAGGAGGCGGGATGGCTACACCTTC. This codes for CASSRDRRRDGYTF.

In nucleotides, the CDR3 is TGTGCCACCGGACGTCGGGACGTCCATCAGCCCCAGCATTTT. It is translated as CATGRRDVHQPQHF. V usage is TRBV10-3 and J usage is TRBJ1-5; D may be TRBD1 (5 bases). Germline CDR1 reads ENHRY; CDR2 reads SYGVKD. Trimming took 10 bases from V and 5 from J, leaving 18 bases between them. The CDR3 extends over 14 amino acids.

Worth noting for this clonotype: A much larger clonotype is one base distant, so this may be a read error. V gene TRBV7-2 combines with J gene TRBJ2-7; 8 bases agree with TRBD2. The junction had 7 bases not matched to a gene; V was cut back by 0 bases and J by 0 bases. CDR3 length: 17 residues. Germline V CDR1 and CDR2: SGHTA, FQGNSA. Here the CDR3 reads CASSLAPRGVLSYEQYF. Here the CDR3 DNA reads TGTGCCAGCAGCTTAGCCCCGCGGGGGGTCCTCTCCTACGAGCAGTACTTC.

This chain's CDR3 is CASCRTADLGGANVLTF. CDR3 coding DNA: TGTGCCAGCTGTAGGACAGCCGACCTGGGTGGGGCCAACGTCCTGACTTTC. The V and J genes are TRBV6-6 and TRBJ2-6; possibly TRBD1 for D (6 bases). This CDR3 is 17 amino acids long. Germline V gene lookup returns CDR1 MNHNY and CDR2 SVGAGI (reference sequence). V was clipped by 8 bases and J by 3 bases, with 20 bases between them.

Many counts were recorded for this clonotype. The chain has TRBV7-2 and TRBJ2-7; D gene ambiguous. The CDR3 totals 12 residues. Between the trimmed V and J ends, which lost 2 bases and 6 bases, there was a span of 8 bases. The germline CDR1 and CDR2 sequences are SGHTA and FQGNSA. The CDR3 DNA sequence: TGTGCCAGCAGCTTACGGAGCTCCGAGCAGTACTTC. Its translation: CASSLRSSEQYF. Variable domain in full (rest from reference TRBV7-2 and TRBJ2-7): GAGVSQSPSNKVTEKGKDVELRCDPISGHTALYWYRQSLGQGLEFLIYFQGNSAPDKSGLPSDRFSAERTGGSVSTLTIQRTQQEDSAVYLCASSLRSSEQYFGPGTRLTVT.

This clonotype was observed many times. CDR3 DNA: TGTGCCAGCAGCCAAGTGGTGACAGGGAGGGCCGGGGAGCTGTTTTTT. Residues: CASSQVVTGRAGELFF. The rearrangement joins TRBV14 to TRBJ2-2, with D perhaps given as TRBD1 or TRBD2 (7 bases each). V was trimmed by 1 base and J by 6 bases, leaving 15 bases between them. There are 16 residues in the CDR3. Germline-derived CDR1 and CDR2 are SGHDN and FVKESK.

The chain has TRBV5-4 and TRBJ2-1, with 10 nucleotides matching TRBD2. Germline CDR1 SGHNT, CDR2 YYREEE (reference sequence). The CDR3 contains 16 residues. Trimming took 2 bases from V and 6 from J; bases not matched to a gene: 8. The CDR3 loop reads CASSFSVVAGGNEQFF. As DNA, the CDR3 is TGTGCCAGCAGCTTTTCGGTTGTAGCGGGAGGCAATGAGCAGTTCTTC.

As for this clonotype: A much larger clone lies a single base off, so this may be a read error. The chain's CDR3 is CVSSLKGQDNSPLHF. For the CDR3, the DNA is TGTGTCAGCAGTTTAAAGGGGCAGGATAATTCACCCCTCCACTTT. The chain employs TRBV27 and TRBJ1-6, with a tentative D call TRBD1 (5 bases). CDR1 and CDR2 (germline): MNHEY, SMNVEV (reference sequence). The CDR3 covers 15 residues.

This chain connects TRBV3-1 to TRBJ2-1; 7 bases align to TRBD2. Germline-derived CDR1 and CDR2 are LGHDT and YNNKEL (reference sequence). The CDR3 has 13 amino acids. Trimming removed 3 bases from V and 9 bases from J; junction bases left unmatched: 5. The CDR3 protein is CASSQAGAGEQFF. The CDR3 DNA follows: TGTGCCAGCAGCCAGGCGGGAGCAGGTGAGCAGTTCTTC.

In this sample, this clonotype turned up a few times. The V call is TRBV19, the J call TRBJ2-2, with D perhaps matching TRBD2 (5 bases). Germline lookup yields CDR1 LNHDA and CDR2 SQIVND (reference sequence). V was pared by 3 bases and J by 0 bases, with 11 bases between. This CDR3 region has 16 residues. CDR3 region: CASSILGGANTGELFF. In DNA, the CDR3 is TGTGCCAGTAGTATCCTCGGAGGTGCGAACACCGGGGAGCTGTTTTTT.

This clonotype was seen at least ten times. The genes are TRBV7-9 and TRBJ2-3; no clear D. CDR3 length: 12 residues. The V gene's germline CDR1 is SEHNR and CDR2 FQNEAQ (reference sequence). V lost 5 bases and J lost 6, with 9 bases in between. The CDR3 DNA is TGTGCCAGCAGCCACAACGTTGATACGCAGTATTTT. This gives the protein CASSHNVDTQYF.

The V call is TRBV27, the J call TRBJ2-5; tentatively, D is TRBD1 (6 bases). The CDR3 runs to 15 residues. Trimming removed 5 bases from V and 0 bases from J, with 13 bases in between. Germline values: CDR1 MNHEY, CDR2 SMNVEV (reference sequence). The CDR3 sequence is CASSQQGLYQETQYF. The CDR3 DNA reads TGTGCCAGCAGTCAGCAGGGGCTGTACCAAGAGACCCAGTACTTC.

Of note for this clonotype: A single base separates this from a much larger clone, so it may be a read error. J is TRBJ1-2 and V is TRBV5-6, with TRBD1 as a possible D gene (5 bases). CDR3 length: 15 amino acids. Germline loops: CDR1 SGHDT, CDR2 YYEEEE. The CDR3 spells CASSWETGGSYGYAF. The CDR3 nucleotides read TGTGCCAGCAGTTGGGAAACAGGAGGGAGCTATGGCTACGCCTTC.

This clonotype was seen ten or more times. The V and J genes are TRBV10-2 and TRBJ2-5, with 8 bases identical to TRBD1. CDR3 length: 15 residues. The germline V gene has CDR1 WSHSY and CDR2 SAAADI. The V gene end was trimmed by 6 bases and the J gene end by 2 bases; junction bases not matched to a gene: 8. CDR3 residues: CASSTGGPEQETQYF. The CDR3 nucleotides are TGCGCCAGCAGCACAGGGGGGCCCGAACAAGAGACCCAGTACTTC.

This clonotype was counted at least ten times. The V and J genes are TRBV19 and TRBJ1-2; D may be TRBD1 (6 bases). CDR3 length equals 15 residues. V dropped 8 bases and J dropped 4 bases, with 20 bases sitting between them. Looked up from germline, CDR1 is LNHDA and CDR2 is SQIVND (reference sequence). The CDR3 spells CASATGTSRIYGYTF. As DNA, the CDR3 is TGTGCCAGTGCAACAGGGACAAGCCGGATCTATGGCTACACCTTC. Together with reference TRBV19 and TRBJ1-2, the CDR3 gives the full variable domain: DGGITQSPKYLFRKEGQNVTLSCEQNLNHDAMYWYRQDPGQGLRLIYYSQIVNDFQKGDIAEGYSVSREKKESFPLTVTSAQKNPTAFYLCASATGTSRIYGYTFGSGTRLTVV.

The chain carries TRBV11-2 and TRBJ1-4, with 8 positions matching TRBD1. The CDR3 consists of 15 residues. Germline-derived CDR1 and CDR2 are SGHAT and FQNNGV. After removal of 7 bases from V and 0 bases from J, the junction contained 4 bases not matched to a gene. In nucleotides, the CDR3 is TGTGCCAGCAACCCGGGACAGGCAACTAATGAAAAACTGTTTTTT. Protein sequence: CASNPGQATNEKLFF.

This clonotype occurred many times. The chain uses TRBV3-1 and TRBJ1-2; 8 bases are shared with TRBD1. The germline CDR1 and CDR2 sequences are LGHDT and YNNKEL (reference sequence). V was clipped by 4 bases and J by 6 bases; unmatched bases: 7. The CDR3 contains 14 residues. This chain's CDR3 is CASSPTGVLNGYTF. For the CDR3, the DNA is TGTGCCAGCAGCCCGACAGGGGTGTTGAATGGCTACACCTTC. Drawing the rest from reference TRBV3-1 and TRBJ1-2, the complete variable domain is DTAVSQTPKYLVTQMGNDKSIKCEQNLGHDTMYWYKQDSKKFLKIMFSYNNKELIINETVPNRFSPKSPDKAHLNLHINSLELGDSAVYFCASSPTGVLNGYTFGSGTRLTVV.

This clonotype was detected ten times or more. This chain joins TRBV20-1 and TRBJ2-5; 13 nucleotides agree with TRBD2. Trimming took 1 base from V and 5 from J; bases not matched to a gene: 10. CDR3 length equals 17 residues. Germline CDR1 DFQATT, CDR2 SNEGSKA (reference sequence). CDR3 sequence: CSARAWTSGSQGETQYF. The CDR3 DNA follows: TGCAGTGCTAGAGCTTGGACTAGCGGGAGTCAGGGTGAGACCCAGTACTTC.

The chain employs TRBV19 and TRBJ2-5; 9 bases align to TRBD2. Germline values: CDR1 LNHDA, CDR2 SQIVND (reference sequence). This CDR3 comprises 15 residues. V was clipped by 4 bases and J by 1 base; unmatched bases: 4. CDR3 region: CASSTSSGAQETQYF. CDR3 coding DNA: TGTGCCAGTAGTACGTCTAGCGGGGCCCAAGAGACCCAGTACTTC.

This clonotype was observed at least ten times. The chain is built from TRBV10-3 and TRBJ1-5, with no clear D. Germline lookup yields CDR1 ENHRY and CDR2 SYGVKD. CDR3 length equals 14 residues. Trimming removed 6 bases from V and 0 bases from J, with 9 bases in between. The DNA of the CDR3 is TGTGCCATCAGGGATGACTATAGCAATCAGCCCCAGCATTTT. It translates to CAIRDDYSNQPQHF.

This clonotype occurred a few times. DNA of the CDR3: TGCGCCAGCAGCGGGGGACAGGGGGTTCGCAAAAACATTCAGTACTTC. Residues: CASSGGQGVRKNIQYF. This sequence joins TRBV5-1 and TRBJ2-4; 11 positions match TRBD1. Germline V lookup: CDR1 SGHRS, CDR2 YFSETQ. CDR3 length equals 16 residues. V shed 4 bases and J 3 bases; nucleotides not matched to a gene: 6.

The chain couples TRBV6-5 to TRBJ2-3; D is ambiguous. V was trimmed by 5 bases and J by 5 bases, leaving 14 bases between them. CDR3 length: 14 residues. Germline CDR1 and CDR2: MNHEY and SVGAGI. CDR3 nucleotide sequence: TGTGCCAGCAGTCCCCCGGGTGCCGTAGATACGCAGTATTTT. Amino acids: CASSPPGAVDTQYF.

Concerning this clonotype: A junction end diverges from the germline sequence, so it may reflect a read error. The V call is TRBV5-1, the J call TRBJ2-5; D not resolved. The CDR3 totals 14 residues. The germline V gene has CDR1 SGHRS and CDR2 YFSETQ. CDR3 region: CASSLAQYQDTQYF. The CDR3, as DNA: TGCGCCAGCAGCTTGGCACAGTACCAAGACACCCAGTACTTC.

There are many counts of this clonotype. The J gene is TRBJ2-3, the V gene TRBV25-1; 8 nucleotides align to TRBD2. V lost 6 bases, J lost 4 bases, and 6 bases stayed unmatched. This CDR3 has 14 residues. Per germline, CDR1 MGHDK and CDR2 SYGVNS. The CDR3 nucleotides are TGTGCCAGCAGGGTAGCGGGAAGTTCAGATACGCAGTATTTT. Translating it yields CASRVAGSSDTQYF.

The table lists this clonotype with many counts. The chain recombines TRBV5-1 with TRBJ2-2; weak D call: TRBD2 (6 bases). Per the germline V gene, CDR1 is SGHRS and CDR2 is YFSETQ. V was cut by 3 bases and J by 7 bases, with 19 bases left in between. CDR3 length: 16 residues. CDR3 DNA sequence: TGCGCCAGCAGCTCGGGGGAGCTAGCTCCCGGCGGGGAGCTGTTTTTT. This codes for CASSSGELAPGGELFF.

This clonotype was found many times. The genes are TRBV7-2 and TRBJ1-4; no clear D. V gave up 5 bases and J gave up 7 bases, with 11 bases separating them. Germline assignment: CDR1 SGHTA and CDR2 FQGNSA. The CDR3 runs 13 residues. The CDR3 DNA is TGTGCCAGCAGCCGCAGGACGAGTGAAAAACTGTTTTTT. Translating gives CASSRRTSEKLFF.

The rearrangement joins TRBV15 to TRBJ2-7, with D maybe TRBD2 (5 bases). The V and J ends lost 1 base and 3 bases respectively, with 13 bases between them. CDR3 size: 15 residues. From germline, CDR1 is LNHNV and CDR2 YYDKDF (reference sequence). The CDR3 loop is CATSRVPVEGYEQYF. In DNA form, the CDR3 reads TGTGCCACCAGCAGAGTCCCGGTCGAGGGCTACGAGCAGTACTTC.